Below, 4 T cell receptor beta chains from the same sample are listed, as sequenced in a study of early T cells in non-severe SARS-CoV-2 infection. TCRdb reanalysed the 5' RACE reads using MiXCR and keeps one entry per CDR3 protein. The sample lists about 81,000 distinct CDR3 sequences; 6% to 7% were seen once. The source material was whole blood. These receptors were taken from an adult who was a healthcare worker with PCR-confirmed SARS-CoV-2 infection or an uninfected control (not recorded which).

This clonotype was counted ten times or more. This chain uses TRBV12-5 with TRBJ1-5; D is unresolved. The CDR3 sequence is 14 residues long. Germline loops: CDR1 LGHNT, CDR2 FRNRAP. V lost 6 bases, J lost 0 bases, and 9 bases lay in between. CDR3 sequence: CASGTVDSNQPQHF. DNA of the CDR3: TGTGCTAGTGGCACAGTCGATAGCAATCAGCCCCAGCATTTT.

This clonotype has a count of ten or more. This chain connects TRBV24-1 to TRBJ2-1; D is perhaps TRBD1 or TRBD2 (5 bases each). Germline CDR1 is KGHDR and CDR2 is SFDVKD. The CDR3 totals 13 residues. The V and J ends lost 7 bases and 8 bases respectively, with 14 bases between them. The CDR3 protein is CATSPWDGDEQFF. The CDR3 coding sequence is TGTGCCACCAGCCCTTGGGACGGCGATGAGCAGTTCTTC.

This clonotype was picked up a small number of times. The gene calls are TRBV29-1 and TRBJ2-3, with D possibly being TRBD2 (5 bases). Germline CDR1 SQVTM, CDR2 ANQGSEA. The V end was cut by 4 bases, the J end by 2 bases, with 13 bases between. The CDR3 sequence is 14 residues long. The CDR3 region is CSVGLDSYTDTQYF. Written as DNA, the CDR3 is TGCAGCGTTGGGTTGGACTCGTACACAGATACGCAGTATTTT.

The chain joins TRBV29-1 to TRBJ2-7, with D uncertain. This CDR3 region has 12 residues. Trimming removed 4 bases at V and 2 bases at J, with 9 bases between. Per the germline V gene, CDR1 is SQVTM and CDR2 is ANQGSEA. In DNA, the CDR3 is TGCAGCGTTGGCGTTGGGCCCTACGAGCAGTACTTC. Translation gives CSVGVGPYEQYF.